Following are 9 T cell receptor beta chains from one sample sequenced in a study of T cells in localized non-small cell lung cancer. Here immunoSEQ multiplex PCR was the method, and the copy in TCRdb shows in-frame clones only, minus some. The sample lists over 70,000 clones; more than 75% were seen once. The sample here was PBMCs, taken before any cancer treatment. The receptors come from a woman between 35 and 70 years old with stage II squamous cell lung carcinoma.

This rearrangement joins TRBV19 to TRBJ2-5; either TRBD1 or TRBD2 may fit D (6 bases each). Germline CDR1 reads LNHDA; CDR2 reads SQIVND (reference sequence). The V end was cut by 0 bases, the J end by 10 bases, with 12 bases between. The CDR3 has 13 residues. This CDR3 reads CASSIDGGGGQYF. As DNA, the CDR3 is TGTGCCAGTAGTATAGATGGCGGAGGGGGCCAGTACTTC.

The chain has TRBV4-1 and TRBJ2-2; 9 positions agree with TRBD1. V shed 4 bases, J shed 3 bases, and the junction held 6 bases outside the gene matches. The CDR3 has 16 amino acids. Germline loops: CDR1 MGHRA, CDR2 YSYEKL. CDR3 coding DNA: TGCGCCAGCAGCCGACAGGGGGAGGTGGACACCGGGGAGCTGTTTTTT. It yields the protein CASSRQGEVDTGELFF.

The V gene is TRBV28, the J gene TRBJ2-7; D possibly matches TRBD1 or TRBD2 (5 bases each). The V and J ends lost 6 bases and 4 bases respectively, with 16 bases between them. The CDR3 spans 14 residues. The germline V gene has CDR1 MDHEN and CDR2 SYDVKM. The DNA of the CDR3 is TGTGCCAGCAGCTCGGGACGCAGTAAATACGAGCAGTACTTC. Amino acid sequence: CASSSGRSKYEQYF.

V gene TRBV5-6 combines with J gene TRBJ2-7; no definite D call. CDR3 length: 14 amino acids. CDR1 SGHDT and CDR2 YYEEEE come from the germline V gene. The V end lost 1 base, the J end lost 2 bases, and 10 bases lay between the germline ends. This CDR3 is CASSLSSGTYEQYF. The CDR3 DNA reads TGTGCCAGCAGCTTGTCGAGTGGGACCTACGAGCAGTACTTC.

This chain joins TRBV23-1 and TRBJ1-3; 7 bases are shared with TRBD1. TRBV23-1 is flagged as an ORF with uncertain function. CDR3 length: 15 amino acids. V lost 4 bases to trimming and J lost 4 bases; unmatched junction nucleotides: 7. The CDR3: CASSLRGTAGNTIYF. The CDR3 coding sequence is TGCGCCAGCAGTCTGCGCGGGACAGCCGGAAACACCATATATTTT.

This clone was seen only once. The chain couples TRBV4-2 to TRBJ2-7, with D maybe TRBD2 (5 bases). In germline, CDR1 is LGHNA, CDR2 YNFKEQ. This CDR3 has 15 amino acids. V dropped 3 bases and J dropped 5 bases, with 17 bases sitting between them. The CDR3 is CASSHRRTGGDEQYF. The DNA for the CDR3 is TGTGCCAGCAGCCATCGCCGGACCGGAGGCGACGAGCAGTACTTC.

The DNA for the CDR3 is TGTGCCAGCAGCTTCAGGGGGAGCAATCAGCCCCAGCATTTT. Protein product: CASSFRGSNQPQHF. V gene TRBV5-6 combines with J gene TRBJ1-5, with 7 bases matching TRBD1. Germline-derived CDR1 and CDR2 are SGHDT and YYEEEE. V lost 2 bases, J lost 1 base, and 0 bases stayed unmatched. The CDR3 is 14 amino acids.

DNA for the CDR3: TGTGCCATCAGTCCCCAGTATGAGCAGTTCTTC. It codes for CAISPQYEQFF. This rearrangement joins TRBV10-3 to TRBJ2-1, with no clear D. The CDR3 totals 11 residues. With 5 bases removed from V and 8 bases from J, the gap between germline ends came to 7 bases. The germline CDR1 and CDR2 sequences are ENHRY and SYGVKD.

This clone was detected only once. This chain uses TRBV5-1 with TRBJ1-1, with D perhaps TRBD1 (5 bases). Germline V gene lookup returns CDR1 SGHRS and CDR2 YFSETQ. V was clipped by 5 bases and J by 1 base, with 15 bases between them. This CDR3 contains 15 residues. The CDR3 DNA follows: TGCGCCAGCAGGTCAGGGCGATCCACGAACACTGAAGCTTTCTTT. Its translation: CASRSGRSTNTEAFF.